These 6 T cell receptor beta chains originate from one sample sequenced in a study of T cells in Graves' hyperthyroidism and ophthalmopathy. Researchers took RNA transcripts and amplified the TCR beta CDR3 regions from them. The HTBI primer set drove a first-round RT-PCR of the TCR CDR3. TCRdb re-called the multiplex PCR reads through MiXCR, storing one row per CDR3 protein. This sample has 380,000 or so distinct CDR3 sequences, with roughly 13% found just once. The sample comprised blood. The receptors here all came from a young man with Graves' hyperthyroidism that later progressed to Graves' ophthalmopathy.

This clonotype came up many times. J is TRBJ1-6 and V is TRBV18; TRBD1 is a possible D gene (5 bases). There are 15 residues in the CDR3. Germline V gene lookup returns CDR1 KGHSH and CDR2 LQKENI. The ends were cut back, 8 bases at V and 0 bases at J, with 11 bases in the middle. DNA of the CDR3: TGTGCCAGCAGTCCGCAGGGCTCCTATAATTCACCCCTCCACTTT. Protein: CASSPQGSYNSPLHF.

J is TRBJ1-4 and V is TRBV5-1; D unresolved. Germline assignment: CDR1 SGHRS and CDR2 YFSETQ. The V end was cut by 4 bases, the J end by 4 bases, with 11 bases between. The CDR3 has 14 amino acids. In nucleotides, the CDR3 is TGCGCCAGCAGCGGGTCGGGATTTAATGAAAAACTGTTTTTT. It specifies CASSGSGFNEKLFF.

The V gene is TRBV7-2, the J gene TRBJ2-1; 8 bases line up with TRBD1. The CDR3 extends over 13 amino acids. The trim removed 7 bases at V and 10 bases at J, leaving 9 bases unmatched. In germline, CDR1 is SGHTA, CDR2 FQGNSA. The CDR3 region has the DNA TGTGCCAGCAAAGACAGGGGTTCTTTCGAGCAGTTCTTC. Protein sequence: CASKDRGSFEQFF.

This clonotype was picked up many times. This chain uses TRBV11-2 with TRBJ2-1; D is possibly TRBD2 (7 bases). Germline V gives CDR1 SGHAT, CDR2 FQNNGV. V gave up 0 bases and J gave up 8 bases, with 14 bases separating them. The CDR3 length is 15 residues. The CDR3, as DNA: TGTGCCAGCAGCTTAGAAGGGGGGGCCAGGGATGAGCAGTTCTTC. Its translation: CASSLEGGARDEQFF.

This clonotype was seen only a few times. The J gene is TRBJ2-3, the V gene TRBV28, with D unresolved. The ends were cut back, 4 bases at V and 2 bases at J, with 7 bases in the middle. This CDR3 comprises 13 residues. Germline lookup yields CDR1 MDHEN and CDR2 SYDVKM. CDR3 DNA sequence: TGTGCCAGCAGTTACAGACCCACAGATACGCAGTATTTT. Translation gives CASSYRPTDTQYF.

The rearrangement links TRBV3-1 to TRBJ1-5, with D possibly being TRBD1 (6 bases). Germline CDR1 and CDR2: LGHDT and YNNKEL (reference sequence). The CDR3 contains 14 residues. The V end lost 1 base, the J end lost 6 bases, and 10 bases lay between the germline ends. Here the CDR3 DNA reads TGTGCCAGCAGCCAAGGAGGGGGAAGTCAGCCCCAGCATTTT. It specifies CASSQGGGSQPQHF.